Reported below is one TCR beta chain. This entry is derived from a study of blood T cell repertoires in COVID-19. Methods used by the authors: From reference gene primer amplification, estimates of nucleated cell counts were derived. The repertoire was sequenced with immunoSEQ multiplex PCR; TCRdb's copy has only in-frame clones and lacks some. V, J and clone size are those of that table, while D and trimming were read from the DNA. The sample lists about 260,000 clones, more than 70% occurring once. Germline V gene lookup returns CDR1 KGHSH and CDR2 LQKENI. V dropped 2 bases and J dropped 5; count of bases not matched to a gene: 5. There are 15 residues in the CDR3.

The sequencing sample was made of PBMCs or T cells enriched from blood (not recorded which). This clonotype originated in a woman in her 50s who had recovered from COVID-19. The chain recombines TRBV18 with TRBJ2-1; TRBD2 matches at 8 bases. This CDR3 reads CASSPNGGANNEQFF. CDR3 DNA sequence: TGTGCCAGCTCACCAAACGGGGGGGCGAACAATGAGCAGTTCTTC.